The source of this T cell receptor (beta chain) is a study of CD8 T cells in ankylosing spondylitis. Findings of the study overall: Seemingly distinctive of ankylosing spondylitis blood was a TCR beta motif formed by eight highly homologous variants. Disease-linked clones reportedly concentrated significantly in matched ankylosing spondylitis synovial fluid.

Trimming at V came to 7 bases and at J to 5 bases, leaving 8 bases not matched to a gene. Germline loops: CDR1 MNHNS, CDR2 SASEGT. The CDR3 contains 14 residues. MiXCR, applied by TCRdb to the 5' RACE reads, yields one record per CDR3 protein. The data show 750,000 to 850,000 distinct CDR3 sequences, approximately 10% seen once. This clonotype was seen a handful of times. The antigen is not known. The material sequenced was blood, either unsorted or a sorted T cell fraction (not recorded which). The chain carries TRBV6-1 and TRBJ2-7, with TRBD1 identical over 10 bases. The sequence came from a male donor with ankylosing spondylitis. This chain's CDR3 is CASIVRQGAHEQYF. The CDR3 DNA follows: TGTGCCAGCATTGTGAGACAGGGGGCCCACGAGCAGTACTTC.